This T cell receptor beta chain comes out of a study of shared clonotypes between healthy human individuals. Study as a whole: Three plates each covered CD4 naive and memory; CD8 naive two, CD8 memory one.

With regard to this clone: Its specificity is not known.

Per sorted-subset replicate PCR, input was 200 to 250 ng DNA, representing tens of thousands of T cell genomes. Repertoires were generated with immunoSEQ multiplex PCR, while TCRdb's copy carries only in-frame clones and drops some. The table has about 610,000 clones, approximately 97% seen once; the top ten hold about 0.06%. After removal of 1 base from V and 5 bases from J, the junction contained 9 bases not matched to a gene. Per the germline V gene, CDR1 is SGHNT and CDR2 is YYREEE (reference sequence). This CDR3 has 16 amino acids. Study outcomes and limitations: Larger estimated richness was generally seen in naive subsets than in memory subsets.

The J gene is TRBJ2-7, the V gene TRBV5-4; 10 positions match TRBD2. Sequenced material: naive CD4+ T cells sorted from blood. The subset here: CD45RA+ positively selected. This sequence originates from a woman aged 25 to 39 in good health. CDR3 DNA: TGTGCCAGCAGCTTGCATCTAGCGGGAGTTTTAGACGAGCAGTACTTC. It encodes CASSLHLAGVLDEQYF.